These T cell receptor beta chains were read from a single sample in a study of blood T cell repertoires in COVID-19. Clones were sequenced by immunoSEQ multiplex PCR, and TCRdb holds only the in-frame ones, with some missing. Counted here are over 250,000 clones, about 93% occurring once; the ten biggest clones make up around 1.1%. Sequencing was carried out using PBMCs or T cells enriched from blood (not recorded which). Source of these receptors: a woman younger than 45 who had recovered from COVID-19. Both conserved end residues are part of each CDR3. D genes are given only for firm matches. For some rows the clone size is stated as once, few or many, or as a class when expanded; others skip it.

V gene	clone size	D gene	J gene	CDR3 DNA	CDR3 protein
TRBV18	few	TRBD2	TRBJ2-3	TGTGCCAGCTCACCGGGACTAGCGGGAGGGCCAGATACGCAGTATTTT	CASSPGLAGGPDTQYF
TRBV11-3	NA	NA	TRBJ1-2	TGTGCCAGCAGCCACCGGCTACAGGCCGGGTTTAACTATGGCTACACCTTC	CASSHRLQAGFNYGYTF
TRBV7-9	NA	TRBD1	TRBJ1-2	TGTGCCAGCAGCTTAGAGGGGGCTACCGCCTCTGGCTACACCTTC	CASSLEGATASGYTF
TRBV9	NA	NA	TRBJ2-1	TGTGCCAGCAGCTCCACTAGCCGCTCCTACAATGAGCAGTTCTTC	CASSSTSRSYNEQFF
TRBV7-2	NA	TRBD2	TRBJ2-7	TGTGCCAGCAGCTTAGATGCGGGAGTGGTATCCTACGAGCAGTACTTC	CASSLDAGVVSYEQYF
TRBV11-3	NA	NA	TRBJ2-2	TGTGCCAGCAGCGCGGAAGTAGCTTTCCCCGGGGAGCTGTTTTTT	CASSAEVAFPGELFF
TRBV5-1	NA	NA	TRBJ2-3	TGCGCCAGCAGCTTGTCAGCGGTGGCAGATACGCAGTATTTT	CASSLSAVADTQYF
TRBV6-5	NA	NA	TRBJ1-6	TGTGCCAGCAGTTACAAACCGCAGGGGTATAATTCACCCCTCCACTTT	CASSYKPQGYNSPLHF
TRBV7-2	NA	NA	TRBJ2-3	TGTGCCAGCAGCTTCAATCTAGGTAAGTTGGCAGATACGCAGTATTTT	CASSFNLGKLADTQYF
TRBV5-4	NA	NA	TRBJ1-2	TGTGCCAGCAGCTTGCTAGGAGGCAGGGGCTACACCTTC	CASSLLGGRGYTF
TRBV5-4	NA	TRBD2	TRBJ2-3	TGTGCCAGCAGCCGCGGACTAGCGGGAGGGTACACAGATACGCAGTATTTT	CASSRGLAGGYTDTQYF
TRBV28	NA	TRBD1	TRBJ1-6	TGTGCCAGCAGTTTTGGGGACAGGGTTAAGAGCCCCTATAATTCACCCCTCCACTTT	CASSFGDRVKSPYNSPLHF
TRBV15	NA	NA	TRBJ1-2	TGTGCCACCAGCAGAGAAGGGGGCTATGGCTACACCTTC	CATSREGGYGYTF
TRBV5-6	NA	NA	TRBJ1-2	TGTGCCAGCAGCCCATCGGGAGGGAGTATAGGCTACACCTTC	CASSPSGGSIGYTF
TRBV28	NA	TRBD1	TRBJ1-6	TGTGCCACCCTACTCCGGGACAGGAAGAATTCACCCCTCCACTTT	CATLLRDRKNSPLHF
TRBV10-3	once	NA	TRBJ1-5	TGTGCCATTGGGGGGGCGGATAGCAATCAGCCCCAGCATTTT	CAIGGADSNQPQHF
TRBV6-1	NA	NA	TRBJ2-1	TGTGCCAGCAGTGCCGAGCGGGCTTCCTCCTACAATGAGCAGTTCTTC	CASSAERASSYNEQFF
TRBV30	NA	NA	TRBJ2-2	TGTGCCTGGAGTCGGACAGCGGCGAGCACCGGGGAGCTGTTTTTT	CAWSRTAASTGELFF
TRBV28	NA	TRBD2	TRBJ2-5	TGTGCCAGCAGCACCCACGTTCCGGGACTAGCGGATCAAGAGACCCAGTACTTC	CASSTHVPGLADQETQYF
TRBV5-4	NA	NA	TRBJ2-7	TGTGCCAGCAGCTTGAGGGGGAAAACTGCCTACGAGCAGTACTTC	CASSLRGKTAYEQYF
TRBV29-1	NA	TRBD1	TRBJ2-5	TGCAGCGTTGAAGATCTTCGTGACAGGGGGCAAGAGACCCAGTACTTC	CSVEDLRDRGQETQYF
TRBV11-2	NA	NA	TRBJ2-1	TGTGCCAGCAGCTCACAGGGTTATGAGCAGTTCTTC	CASSSQGYEQFF
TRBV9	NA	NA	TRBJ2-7	TGTGCCAGCAGCGTAGGTAGGGGCTCGTCCTACGAGCAGTACTTC	CASSVGRGSSYEQYF
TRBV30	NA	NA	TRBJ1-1	TGTGCCTGGAAGAGATACACGGGCACTGAAGCTTTCTTT	CAWKRYTGTEAFF
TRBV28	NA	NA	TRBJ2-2	TGTGCCAGCAGTTCCATCTATGGCAGGGTGGGTAAAGGGGCCACCGGGGAGCTGTTTTTT	CASSSIYGRVGKGATGELFF
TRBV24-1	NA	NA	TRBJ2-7	TGTGCCACCAGTGATGGACAGTCTAAATACGAGCAGTACTTC	CATSDGQSKYEQYF
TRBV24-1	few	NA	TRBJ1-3	TGTGCCACCAGTGATTTCTCCCCGCGGGGGGTCCTCTCTGGAAACACCATATATTTT	CATSDFSPRGVLSGNTIYF
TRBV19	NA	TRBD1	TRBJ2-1	TGTGCCAGTAGTGAAGGGGGCATCTACAATGAGCAGTTCTTC	CASSEGGIYNEQFF
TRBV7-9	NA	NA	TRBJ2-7	TGTGCCAGCAGCTTAGACGGGCTTGGGGCGAACGAGCAGTACTTC	CASSLDGLGANEQYF
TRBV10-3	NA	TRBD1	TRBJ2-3	TGTGCCACCGGACAGGGTGGACCCGACAACGGAGCTACGCAGTATTTT	CATGQGGPDNGATQYF
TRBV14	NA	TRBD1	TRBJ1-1	TGTGCCAGCAGCCGAAACAGACAGGGTTGGTCCCTGAACACTGAAGCTTTCTTT	CASSRNRQGWSLNTEAFF
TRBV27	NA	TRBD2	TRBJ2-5	TGTGCCAGCAAACTAGCGGGAGAGTGGGAGACCCAGTACTTC	CASKLAGEWETQYF
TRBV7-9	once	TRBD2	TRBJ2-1	TGTGCCAGCAGCACCCCTCAAAGTAGACTAGCCGATGAGCAGTTCTTC	CASSTPQSRLADEQFF
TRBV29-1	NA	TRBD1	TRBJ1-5	TGCAGCGTCCGTCTACAGGGGGGAGGACAGCCCCAGCATTTT	CSVRLQGGGQPQHF
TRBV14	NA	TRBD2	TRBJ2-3	TGTGCCAGTCGCGGGGCGGGAGCCAATTCCGGAGATACGCAGTATTTT	CASRGAGANSGDTQYF
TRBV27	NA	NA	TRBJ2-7	TGTGCCAGCAGTTTAGGGACTCCCAACTACGAGCAGTACTTC	CASSLGTPNYEQYF
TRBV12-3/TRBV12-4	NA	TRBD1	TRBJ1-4	TGTGCCAGTAGAGGGGGCGGTGAAAAACTGTTTTTT	CASRGGGEKLFF
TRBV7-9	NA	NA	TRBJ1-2	TGTGCCAGCAGCTTAGCCGGGACAACAGATGGCTACACCTTC	CASSLAGTTDGYTF
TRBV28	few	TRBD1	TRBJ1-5	TGTGCCAGCAGTTTATGGACAGGGTTCGGCAATCAGCCCCAGCATTTT	CASSLWTGFGNQPQHF
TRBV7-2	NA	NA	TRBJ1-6	TGTGCCAGCAGCTTAGGTGGGCATTCACCCCTCCACTTT	CASSLGGHSPLHF
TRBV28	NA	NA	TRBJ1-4	TGTGCCAGCAGCCCCGGGGGGCGGAGGGAAAAACTGTTTTTT	CASSPGGRREKLFF
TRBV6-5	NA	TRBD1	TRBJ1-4	TGTGCCAGCGGATTCGAGGGGGCGGGTGAAAAACTGTTTTTT	CASGFEGAGEKLFF
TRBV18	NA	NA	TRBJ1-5	TGTGCCAGCTCACCAGAGGAGGATCAGCCCCAGCATTTT	CASSPEEDQPQHF
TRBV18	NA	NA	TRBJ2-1	TGTGCCAGCTCACCACGGGATGGAGGCTACAATGAGCAGTTCTTC	CASSPRDGGYNEQFF
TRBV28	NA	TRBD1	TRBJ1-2	TGTGCCAGCAGTTTGGGACAGGGGGCGTATGATGGCTACACCTTC	CASSLGQGAYDGYTF
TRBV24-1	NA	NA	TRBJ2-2	TGTGCCACCAGTGATTCGGCAGGATCCGCCACACATGGAAGGACCGGGGAGCTGTTTTTT	CATSDSAGSATHGRTGELFF
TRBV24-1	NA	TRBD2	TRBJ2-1	TGTGCCACCAGTGACTCCCCTTGGACTAGCGGGAGGGAACACAATGAGCAGTTCTTC	CATSDSPWTSGREHNEQFF